These 20 T cell receptor beta chains share one sample of origin, sequenced in a study of T cells in Graves' hyperthyroidism and ophthalmopathy. Amplification yielded TCR beta CDR3 regions, with RNA transcripts as the source. With the HTBI primer set, the TCR CDR3 went through a first round of RT-PCR. TCRdb fed the multiplex PCR reads into MiXCR, producing one record per CDR3 protein. The table has about 600,000 distinct CDR3 sequences, 16% seen once; the top ten hold 2.5% to 4%. The material sequenced was blood. The receptor source for this set is a woman aged 40 to 50 with Graves' ophthalmopathy.

The chain has TRBV19 and TRBJ1-1; no firm D call. V was pared by 4 bases and J by 3 bases, with 12 bases between. The CDR3 contains 14 residues. Germline values: CDR1 LNHDA, CDR2 SQIVND (reference sequence). CDR3 nucleotide sequence: TGTGCCAGTAGTACGCTCCTATATGACACTGAAGCTTTCTTT. Its translation is CASSTLLYDTEAFF. Full variable domain (missing parts from reference TRBV19 and TRBJ1-1): DGGITQSPKYLFRKEGQNVTLSCEQNLNHDAMYWYRQDPGQGLRLIYYSQIVNDFQKGDIAEGYSVSREKKESFPLTVTSAQKNPTAFYLCASSTLLYDTEAFFGQGTRLTVV.

The CDR3 loop is CATSRDGPSLETQYF. The CDR3 nucleotides read TGTGCCACCAGCAGAGATGGGCCTAGCTTGGAGACCCAGTACTTC. The chain combines TRBV15 with TRBJ2-5; tentative D call: TRBD2 (5 bases). The CDR3 is 15 amino acids. The V end was cut by 0 bases, the J end by 5 bases, with 13 bases between. CDR1 LNHNV and CDR2 YYDKDF come from the germline V gene (reference sequence).

This clonotype occurred many times. The V gene is TRBV6-2 or TRBV6-3, the J gene TRBJ2-7, with unresolved D. This CDR3 has 12 residues. Germline loops: CDR1 MNHEY, CDR2 SVGEGT. V gave up 0 bases and J gave up 5 bases, with 5 bases separating them. The CDR3 DNA reads TGTGCCAGCAGTTACTCGACGGACGAGCAGTACTTC. This sequence encodes CASSYSTDEQYF.

This clonotype was recorded a few times. The gene calls are TRBV2 and TRBJ1-2, with a possible D match to TRBD1 (6 bases). The germline V gene has CDR1 SNHLY and CDR2 FYNNEI. V lost 10 bases to trimming and J lost 5 bases, with 8 bases between them. The CDR3 loop spans 10 amino acids. The CDR3 coding sequence is TGTGCCACAGGACAGTATGGCTACACCTTC. Its protein product is CATGQYGYTF. Looking up the rest from reference TRBV2 and TRBJ1-2 gives the full variable domain: EPEVTQTPSHQVTQMGQEVILRCVPISNHLYFYWYRQILGQKVEFLVSFYNNEISEKSEIFDDQFSVERPDGSNFTLKIRSTKLEDSAMYFCATGQYGYTFGSGTRLTVV.

This sequence joins TRBV27 and TRBJ2-1; D tentatively fits TRBD1 or TRBD2 (6 bases each). Germline assignment: CDR1 MNHEY and CDR2 SMNVEV (reference sequence). The CDR3 runs to 16 residues. Trimming shortened V by 7 bases and J by 1 base, and 17 bases separated the two germline ends. CDR3 in amino acids: CASTRGADPSYNEQFF. DNA for the CDR3: TGTGCCAGCACTAGGGGGGCAGACCCATCCTACAATGAGCAGTTCTTC.

V and J are TRBV18 and TRBJ1-6; D call uncertain. The CDR3 is made up of 15 amino acids. V was shortened by 4 bases and J by 3 bases, with 10 bases between the two germline ends. The V gene's germline CDR1 is KGHSH and CDR2 LQKENI. The CDR3 reads CASSRNPGYNSPLHF. CDR3 nucleotide sequence: TGTGCCAGCTCACGTAATCCGGGCTATAATTCACCCCTCCACTTT.

This clonotype showed up just a few times. This chain uses TRBV6-1 with TRBJ2-1; 7 bases are a match to TRBD1. V shed 6 bases, J shed 1 base, and the junction held 6 bases outside the gene matches. The CDR3 contains 15 residues. CDR1 and CDR2 from the germline V gene are MNHNS and SASEGT. The CDR3 region is CASRTGTASYNEQFF. For the CDR3, the DNA is TGTGCCAGCAGAACCGGGACAGCTTCCTACAATGAGCAGTTCTTC.

This clonotype was seen ten or more times. CDR3 protein: CASSPRQGAKDTQYF. The CDR3, as DNA: TGTGCCAGCTCCCCCCGACAGGGGGCGAAAGATACGCAGTATTTT. This sequence joins TRBV18 and TRBJ2-3; 10 bases align to TRBD1. The germline V gene encodes CDR1 KGHSH and CDR2 LQKENI. J was trimmed by 5 bases and V by 6 bases; bases with no gene match: 8. CDR3 length: 15 residues.

V usage is TRBV18 and J usage is TRBJ1-1; D remains unclear. The germline V and J ends were trimmed by 7 bases and 6 bases, with 12 bases remaining between them. Germline V gives CDR1 KGHSH, CDR2 LQKENI. This CDR3 is 12 amino acids long. The CDR3 coding sequence is TGTGCCAGCTTACTTGTTGGAGCTGAAGCTTTCTTT. This translates into CASLLVGAEAFF. Supplemented by reference TRBV18 and TRBJ1-1, the full variable domain reads NAGVMQNPRHLVRRRGQEARLRCSPMKGHSHVYWYRQLPEEGLKFMVYLQKENIIDESGMPKERFSAEFPKEGPSILRIQQVVRGDSAAYFCASLLVGAEAFFGQGTRLTVV.

This clonotype was counted a few times. Just one base apart from a much larger clone, this may be a read error. The V and J genes are TRBV7-2 and TRBJ2-3; 7 bases are a match to TRBD2. V was pared by 0 bases and J by 9 bases, with 18 bases of the junction left unmatched. The length of the CDR3 is 18 residues. Germline CDR1 SGHTA, CDR2 FQGNSA. The CDR3 sequence is CASSLAKTGGRGLGTQYF. CDR3 sequence (DNA): TGTGCCAGCAGCTTAGCGAAGACTGGCGGGAGAGGATTGGGAACGCAGTATTTT.

This clonotype was picked up many times. The chain carries TRBV11-2 and TRBJ1-2; D is perhaps TRBD1 (5 bases). The CDR3 consists of 16 residues. CDR1 is SGHAT and CDR2 is FQNNGV in the germline V gene. V was trimmed by 3 bases and J by 2 bases, leaving 16 bases between them. In DNA, the CDR3 is TGTGCCAGCAGCTTTGGGGCAGGGCCAGAGAACTATGGCTACACCTTC. Protein product: CASSFGAGPENYGYTF.

This rearrangement joins TRBV19 to TRBJ2-1; TRBD2 is a possible D gene (5 bases). This CDR3 comprises 14 residues. CDR1 LNHDA and CDR2 SQIVND come from the germline V gene (reference sequence). V gave up 7 bases and J gave up 3 bases, with 13 bases separating them. In DNA form, the CDR3 reads TGTGCCAGTACAACTAGATCCAACTACAATGAGCAGTTCTTC. Its translation is CASTTRSNYNEQFF.

V and J are TRBV6-2 or TRBV6-3 and TRBJ1-1, with 7 bases matching TRBD1. Germline lookup yields CDR1 MNHEY and CDR2 SVGEGT. CDR3 size: 17 residues. Trimming took 2 bases from V and 3 from J; bases not matched to a gene: 12. The CDR3 reads CASSYGNRGYVDTEAFF. The CDR3 nucleotides read TGTGCCAGCAGTTACGGGAACAGGGGTTATGTTGACACTGAAGCTTTCTTT.

The chain couples TRBV5-4 to TRBJ2-6, with a tentative D call TRBD1 (5 bases). This CDR3 has 17 amino acids. Germline V gives CDR1 SGHNT, CDR2 YYREEE (reference sequence). Trimming removed 2 bases from V and 0 bases from J, with 12 bases in between. For the CDR3, the DNA is TGTGCCAGCAGCTTAGACTCGCAGGGCTCTGGGGCCAACGTCCTGACTTTC. Protein sequence: CASSLDSQGSGANVLTF.

V usage is TRBV6-1 and J usage is TRBJ2-2; D is perhaps TRBD1 (6 bases). V shed 7 bases and J shed 7 bases, with 19 bases lying between them. This CDR3 region has 15 residues. Looked up from germline, CDR1 is MNHNS and CDR2 is SASEGT. CDR3 nucleotides: TGTGCCAGCAAACAGGGCAGGGGCAGGGGCGGGGAGCTGTTTTTT. It encodes CASKQGRGRGGELFF.

This clonotype was seen ten or more times. The V gene is TRBV18, the J gene TRBJ2-5; 11 bases are a match to TRBD2. Trimming at V came to 1 base and at J to 3 bases, leaving 4 bases not matched to a gene. CDR3 length: 16 residues. Looked up from germline, CDR1 is KGHSH and CDR2 is LQKENI. DNA of the CDR3: TGTGCCAGCTCACCACGTTTGACTAGCGGGAAAGAGACCCAGTACTTC. Encoded protein: CASSPRLTSGKETQYF.

This clonotype came up a few times. The chain couples TRBV7-6 to TRBJ1-3; D perhaps matches TRBD1 (6 bases). V shed 2 bases and J shed 4 bases, with 15 bases lying between them. Germline-derived CDR1 and CDR2 are SGHVS and FNYEAQ. The CDR3 runs 16 residues. DNA for the CDR3: TGTGCCAGCAGCTTAAACCCACAGGGCTCGGGAAACACCATATATTTT. This translates into CASSLNPQGSGNTIYF.

The sample holds many counts of this clonotype. The J gene is TRBJ2-2, the V gene TRBV2, with 8 bases matching TRBD1. The CDR3 has 18 amino acids. Germline assignment: CDR1 SNHLY and CDR2 FYNNEI. The V gene end was trimmed by 2 bases and the J gene end by 4 bases; junction bases not matched to a gene: 12. CDR3 region: CASSELGQGEIITGELFF. The CDR3 DNA is TGTGCCAGCAGTGAACTAGGACAGGGAGAGATCATCACCGGGGAGCTGTTTTTT.

This clonotype has just a few counts. The CDR3 sequence is CASSLSFGTGGGTGELFF. The CDR3 DNA is TGCGCCAGCAGCTTGTCTTTCGGGACAGGGGGCGGAACCGGGGAGCTGTTTTTT. This chain uses TRBV5-1 with TRBJ2-2; 12 bases align to TRBD1. Germline V gene data show CDR1 as SGHRS and CDR2 as YFSETQ. The CDR3 runs 18 residues. With 1 base clipped from V and 5 bases from J, the junction kept 9 bases outside the gene matches.

This clonotype was detected only once. This may stem from a read error, because a much larger clone lies one nucleotide away. The chain recombines TRBV20-1 with TRBJ2-1; D possibly corresponds to TRBD1 (6 bases). Deletions cut 5 bases from V and 0 bases from J, with 17 bases between. CDR3 length equals 16 residues. Per germline, CDR1 DFQATT and CDR2 SNEGSKA (reference sequence). Here the CDR3 reads CSAVPGGFDSYNEQFF. The CDR3 nucleotides read TGCAGTGCTGTCCCTGGGGGCTTCGACTCCTACAATGAGCAGTTCTTC.